This T cell receptor beta chain was identified during a study of blood T cell repertoires in COVID-19 (TCRdb year 2020). Looking at the study overall: The collaborator samples originated in the United States, Italy and Spain and spanned the acute and convalescent phases of COVID-19. A freely available public database, intended as a resource for researchers studying the immune response to SARS-CoV-2, is where the repertoires were released. The prospective study material was composed of cDNA or gDNA derived from T cells, B-cell-depleted T cells, or PBMCs. HLA class I and class II types, where available, came from metadata supplied by the sample provider rather than from assay-based typing. Samples came from the ongoing ImmuneRACE study (first 160 participants) plus 1,254 subjects from 6 global collaborators. Nearly every sample came with metadata listing a de-identified subject ID, COVID-19 status, age in years and sex. Deeply sampled blood TCRbeta repertoires from subjects exposed to, actively infected with, or recovered from COVID-19 were included in the dataset. Results the study describes overall, beyond this receptor: The amount of clinical and demographic metadata varied by source and participant and was provided uncurated.

The trim is 6 bases for V and 11 bases for J, with a gap of 13 bases between the germline ends. CDR1 and CDR2, looked up from the germline V gene, are SQVTM and ANQGSEA. The CDR3 holds 10 amino acids from the cysteine to the phenylalanine. The kept DNA is CDR3 alone, 30 bases in frame from the first base. Collaborating institutions collected whole blood in K2EDTA tubes following their own protocols. For TCRbeta analysis, collaborators shipped samples in one of three forms: frozen whole blood, isolated PBMCs, or DNA extracted from either of those sample types. Turning to this clone: What antigen it recognizes has not been identified. No much larger clonotype is one base removed from it; base qualities were not supplied.

TCRbeta CDR3 regions were amplified from genomic DNA using the immunoSEQ Assay, a bias-controlled multiplex PCR. In the source study's methods: The number of nucleated cells in each sample was estimated by amplification of reference gene primers within the assay. To quantify the absolute abundance of each unique TCRbeta CDR3 rearrangement, sequence reads were collapsed and filtered. For each sample, productive Simpson clonality was calculated by taking the square root of Simpson's diversity index across productive rearrangements. Held by TCRdb, this immuneACCESS table contains in-frame sequences only and omits some clones. Under half of the omission traces to an unresolved V gene where checked; the cause of the rest is unknown. From that table come the V and J calls and clone size; the DNA was used to work out D and trimming. This sample gives 250,000 or so clones in total; roughly nine tenths of them show up just once. Clones ranked in the top ten supply 6.2% of the sample.

Material: peripheral blood. The receptor chain draws on TRBV29-1 and TRBJ1-1, with the D gene uncertain. This TCR derives from a man aged 55-75 years with acute or convalescent COVID-19. In nucleotides, the sequence is TGCAGCGTGGCCTTGGGCGAGGCTTTCTTT. Translated, it gives CSVALGEAFF. Joined to the reference TRBV29-1 and TRBJ1-1 proteins, this CDR3 gives the full variable domain: SAVISQKPSRDICQRGTSLTIQCQVDSQVTMMFWYRQQPGQSLTLIATANQGSEATYESGFVIDKFPISRPNLTFSTLTVSNMSPEDSSIYLCSVALGEAFFGQGTRLTVV.